The following is a T cell receptor beta chain sequence with its context. Its cognate antigen is unknown. Being one base from a much bigger clone, this may be a read error. Amplification of TCR beta CDR3 regions was performed using RNA transcripts as template. During a first-round RT-PCR of the TCR CDR3, the HTBI primer set was used. TCRdb reprocessed the multiplex PCR reads with MiXCR, giving one entry per CDR3 protein. The data show 550,000 to 600,000 distinct CDR3 sequences, approximately 15% seen once. Diagnoses rested on clinical symptoms, serum thyroxine and TRAb, thyroid ultrasound and orbital computed tomography. These data are taken from a study of T cells in Graves' hyperthyroidism and ophthalmopathy. Overall study results and limits: Blood also carried most thyroid clonotypes expanded above 0.001.

The CDR3 spans 14 residues. CDR1 and CDR2 from the germline V gene are DFQATT and SNEGSKA (reference sequence). This rearrangement joins TRBV20-1 to TRBJ2-1, with D possibly TRBD2 on 7 matching bases. Matching the DNA end better, TRBJ2-7 makes the J call doubtful. Sequencing used blood. This clonotype originated in a woman between 18 and 30 years old with Graves' ophthalmopathy. CDR3 nucleotides: TGCAGTGCAGGGGGGGGAGCGCCTTACAATGAGCAGTACTTC. Residues: CSAGGGAPYNEQYF.